Shown below are 23 T cell receptor beta chains from a single sample sequenced in a study of TIL therapy for anti-PD-1-resistant metastatic lung cancer (dated by TCRdb to the early 2020s). TCR beta CDR3 regions were amplified from genomic DNA by bias-controlled multiplex PCR with the immunoSEQ v3 hsTCRB kit. The source is immuneACCESS, and TCRdb retained only in-frame sequences with V and J called. Part of the clones is not carried over; for the studies checked, unresolved V genes explain less than half of this, and the remainder is unexplained. This sample is represented by approximately 97,000 clones; 50% to 70% of them were singletons. The ten top clones hold approximately 10% of the sample. The label giving this sample's time point can be read as: pre-treatment sample, taken before nivolumab and TIL therapy. The baseline tumor samples were excised metastases, mostly pleural nodules or supraclavicular lymph nodes, taken from the same resection that was used to grow TIL.

The sequenced sample was tumor tissue, obtained at baseline. Source of these receptors: a person aged 30 to 80 with non-small cell lung cancer.

This rearrangement joins TRBV11-3 to TRBJ2-5, with D perhaps TRBD2 (5 bases). CDR1 is SGHNT, CDR2 YENEEA, per germline. The CDR3 is made up of 14 amino acids. V lost 4 bases and J lost 5, with 14 bases in between. CDR3 sequence (DNA): TGTGCCAGCAGCTCTCAAAGGGAGAGGGAGACCCAGTACTTC. Translating it yields CASSSQRERETQYF.

The rearrangement joins TRBV19 to TRBJ2-1, with TRBD2 matching over 9 bases. J lost 0 bases, V lost 5 bases, and 5 bases had no gene match. This CDR3 is 16 amino acids long. CDR1 LNHDA and CDR2 SQIVND come from the germline V gene (reference sequence). The CDR3 DNA reads as TGTGCCAGTAGTCCTCTAGCGGGAAGCTCCTACAATGAGCAGTTCTTC. It yields the protein CASSPLAGSSYNEQFF.

This clone occurred a few times. The chain links TRBV5-6 to TRBJ2-7; TRBD1 matches at 7 bases. V dropped 6 bases and J dropped 2; count of bases not matched to a gene: 5. This CDR3 has 13 amino acids. Germline CDR1 reads SGHDT; CDR2 reads YYEEEE. CDR3 amino acids: CASIRTGAYEQYF. CDR3 DNA: TGTGCCAGCATCCGGACAGGTGCCTACGAGCAGTACTTC.

The genes are TRBV29-1 and TRBJ1-6; the D is unclear. Germline V CDR1 and CDR2: SQVTM, ANQGSEA. V was pared by 5 bases and J by 5 bases, with 7 bases between. The CDR3 runs 12 residues. CDR3 sequence (DNA): TGCAGCGTTAACAGAAATAATTCACCCCTCCACTTT. This sequence encodes CSVNRNNSPLHF.

The chain employs TRBV29-1 and TRBJ2-7; 7 nucleotides match TRBD1. The CDR3 contains 13 residues. With V trimmed by 6 bases and J by 6 bases, 11 bases remained unmatched. Germline loops: CDR1 SQVTM, CDR2 ANQGSEA. CDR3 residues: CSVADRQGSEQYF. CDR3 DNA: TGCAGCGTAGCCGATCGACAGGGATCCGAGCAGTACTTC.

The DNA for the CDR3 is TGTGCCAGCAGTTGGACAGGGAATGAGCAGTTCTTC. It codes for CASSWTGNEQFF. V is TRBV27 and J is TRBJ2-1; 8 nucleotides line up with TRBD1. V lost 4 bases and J lost 7; bases outside the gene matches: 0. Germline CDR1 is MNHEY and CDR2 is SMNVEV (reference sequence). The CDR3 is 12 amino acids.

The sample holds a few counts of this clone. The gene calls are TRBV4-1 and TRBJ1-6; weak D call: TRBD1 (5 bases). Germline V lookup: CDR1 MGHRA, CDR2 YSYEKL. V was shortened by 4 bases and J by 7 bases, with 11 bases between the two germline ends. This CDR3 spans 14 amino acids. CDR3 sequence reads: CASSPREGNSPLHF. As DNA, the CDR3 is TGCGCCAGCAGCCCTCGGGAGGGGAATTCACCCCTCCACTTT.

The chain has TRBV6-6 and TRBJ2-1; 9 bases align to TRBD1. The CDR3 length is 15 residues. V lost 4 bases, J lost 12 bases, and 13 bases stayed unmatched. The V gene's germline CDR1 is MNHNY and CDR2 SVGAGI (reference sequence). The CDR3 DNA reads TGTGCCAGCAGTTCCGGCGACAGGGGGGTACGGGTGCAGTTCTTC. Translation gives CASSSGDRGVRVQFF.

This chain joins TRBV9 and TRBJ1-2; 9 bases agree with TRBD1. CDR1 and CDR2 from the germline V gene are SGDLS and YYNGEE. The V and J ends lost 3 bases and 2 bases, in that order; junction bases with no gene match: 11. This CDR3 comprises 17 residues. Here the CDR3 DNA reads TGTGCCAGCAGCGGCGCACTACAGGGGGCTCGGAACTATGGCTACACCTTC. It codes for CASSGALQGARNYGYTF.

J is TRBJ2-5 and V is TRBV6-6; maybe TRBD1 (5 bases). Per germline, CDR1 MNHNY and CDR2 SVGAGI (reference sequence). Trimming pared 0 bases from V and 4 bases from J, leaving 12 bases between. This CDR3 has 15 amino acids. CDR3 sequence (DNA): TGTGCCAGCAGTTACTCGATAAGGGGTGCAGAGACCCAGTACTTC. Residues: CASSYSIRGAETQYF.

The rearrangement joins TRBV7-3 to TRBJ2-3, with D possibly being TRBD2 (6 bases). The CDR3 is 14 amino acids. V was pared by 5 bases and J by 4 bases, with 13 bases between. CDR1 is SGHTA, CDR2 FQGTGA, per germline. CDR3: CASSPYLASDTQYF. The CDR3 DNA follows: TGTGCCAGCAGCCCATACCTAGCGTCAGATACGCAGTATTTT.

The chain employs TRBV27 and TRBJ2-7; TRBD1 matches 7 bases. The CDR3 extends over 16 amino acids. V gave up 2 bases and J gave up 2 bases; unmatched junction bases: 9. Germline V gene data show CDR1 as MNHEY and CDR2 as SMNVEV (reference sequence). CDR3 residues: CASSLNQGDTTYEQYF. The CDR3 nucleotides are TGTGCCAGCAGTTTAAATCAGGGGGATACTACCTACGAGCAGTACTTC.

This chain joins TRBV12-3 or TRBV12-4 and TRBJ1-2; the match to TRBD1 covers 7 bases. The CDR3 runs to 13 residues. Unmatched junction bases numbered 5, after V lost 6 bases and J lost 4 bases. The CDR3 loop reads CASRAAGGYGYTF. As DNA, the CDR3 is TGTGCCAGCAGAGCTGCAGGGGGCTATGGCTACACCTTC.

Turning to this clone: Other DNA sequences in the same sample also yield this CDR3. The CDR3 is CASSRDREETQYF. The CDR3 nucleotides are TGTGCCAGCAGTCGGGACAGGGAAGAGACCCAGTACTTC. V usage is TRBV6-5 and J usage is TRBJ2-5; 9 positions agree with TRBD1. This CDR3 has 13 residues. The germline V gene has CDR1 MNHEY and CDR2 SVGAGI. Germline trimming cut 5 bases from V and 3 bases from J; bases unmatched to any gene: 1.

A few counts support this clone. The CDR3 DNA follows: TGTGCCTGGACTAGCGGGGATACGCAGTATTTT. Translated, it gives CAWTSGDTQYF. The J gene is TRBJ2-3, the V gene TRBV30, with 8 bases fitting TRBD2. Germline V gene data show CDR1 as GTSNPN and CDR2 as SVGIG (reference sequence). This CDR3 region has 11 residues. V gave up 4 bases and J gave up 6 bases; unmatched junction bases: 0.

This chain joins TRBV3-1 (or the pseudogene TRBV3-2) and TRBJ2-7; no reliable D call. This CDR3 has 11 residues. Trimming shortened V by 4 bases and J by 4 bases, and 5 bases separated the two germline ends. Germline values: CDR1 LGHDT, CDR2 YNNKEL (reference sequence). The CDR3 nucleotides are TGTGCCAGCAGCCGGCTGTACGAGCAGTACTTC. It translates to CASSRLYEQYF.

V gene TRBV28 combines with J gene TRBJ2-3; TRBD2 agrees at 9 bases. CDR3 length equals 14 residues. V shed 7 bases, J shed 2 bases, and the junction held 4 bases outside the gene matches. Germline assignment: CDR1 MDHEN and CDR2 SYDVKM. The CDR3 spells CASTERGVTDTQYF. The CDR3 region has the DNA TGTGCCAGCACGGAGCGGGGGGTCACAGATACGCAGTATTTT.

The chain recombines TRBV7-9 with TRBJ2-7, with TRBD2 matching over 9 bases. The CDR3 runs 16 residues. The trim removed 5 bases at V and 5 bases at J, leaving 13 bases unmatched. Germline lookup yields CDR1 SEHNR and CDR2 FQNEAQ (reference sequence). The CDR3, as DNA: TGTGCCAGCAGCAGAGGGGGCGGGAGGGTTCTCGACGAGCAGTACTTC. It translates to CASSRGGGRVLDEQYF.

The V and J genes are TRBV7-2 and TRBJ1-1; D remains ambiguous. The germline V gene has CDR1 SGHTA and CDR2 FQGNSA. With 3 bases removed from V and 14 bases from J, the gap between germline ends came to 10 bases. The CDR3 runs to 10 residues. The CDR3 DNA follows: TGTGCCAGCAGCTTGGGAAGTCAATTCTTT. It specifies CASSLGSQFF. Full variable domain (remainder filled in from reference TRBV7-2 and TRBJ1-1): GAGVSQSPSNKVTEKGKDVELRCDPISGHTALYWYRQSLGQGLEFLIYFQGNSAPDKSGLPSDRFSAERTGGSVSTLTIQRTQQEDSAVYLCASSLGSQFFGQGTRLTVV.

The gene calls are TRBV7-2 and TRBJ1-2; D possibly corresponds to TRBD1 (5 bases). Germline CDR1 reads SGHTA; CDR2 reads FQGNSA. The CDR3 consists of 14 residues. The V end lost 0 bases, the J end lost 7 bases, and 12 bases lay between the germline ends. CDR3 bases: TGTGCCAGCAGCTTAGCGCGGGGCCTCGGTGGCTACACCTTC. Protein: CASSLARGLGGYTF.

The chain is built from TRBV6-2 or TRBV6-3 and TRBJ2-5, with D possibly matching TRBD2 (6 bases). CDR1 is MNHEY and CDR2 is SVGEGT in the germline V gene. The CDR3 totals 14 residues. The V and J ends lost 4 bases and 1 base respectively, with 10 bases between them. CDR3 amino acids: CASSSTRAQETQYF. CDR3 nucleotides: TGTGCCAGCAGTTCGACTAGGGCCCAAGAGACCCAGTACTTC.

This clone appeared a few times. The rearrangement uses TRBV2 and TRBJ2-4; 8 nucleotides line up with TRBD2. Germline trimming cut 6 bases from V and 7 bases from J; bases unmatched to any gene: 8. The CDR3 runs to 14 residues. Germline CDR1 reads SNHLY; CDR2 reads FYNNEI. The CDR3 loop is CASRGSGTSNIQYF. The DNA of the CDR3 is TGTGCCAGCAGGGGGAGTGGGACTAGTAACATTCAGTACTTC. The entire variable domain, with the rest obtained from reference TRBV2 and TRBJ2-4, is as follows: EPEVTQTPSHQVTQMGQEVILRCVPISNHLYFYWYRQILGQKVEFLVSFYNNEISEKSEIFDDQFSVERPDGSNFTLKIRSTKLEDSAMYFCASRGSGTSNIQYFGAGTRLSVL.

The CDR3 nucleotides read TGTGCCAGTAGATACGGGACAAAGACTGGAAACACCATATATTTT. Its protein is CASRYGTKTGNTIYF. The V gene is TRBV19, the J gene TRBJ1-3, with D possibly TRBD1 on 6 matching bases. The CDR3 runs to 15 residues. Trimming took off 6 bases at V and 2 bases at J, with 14 bases between the two ends. Germline V gene sequence: CDR1 LNHDA, CDR2 SQIVND (reference sequence).